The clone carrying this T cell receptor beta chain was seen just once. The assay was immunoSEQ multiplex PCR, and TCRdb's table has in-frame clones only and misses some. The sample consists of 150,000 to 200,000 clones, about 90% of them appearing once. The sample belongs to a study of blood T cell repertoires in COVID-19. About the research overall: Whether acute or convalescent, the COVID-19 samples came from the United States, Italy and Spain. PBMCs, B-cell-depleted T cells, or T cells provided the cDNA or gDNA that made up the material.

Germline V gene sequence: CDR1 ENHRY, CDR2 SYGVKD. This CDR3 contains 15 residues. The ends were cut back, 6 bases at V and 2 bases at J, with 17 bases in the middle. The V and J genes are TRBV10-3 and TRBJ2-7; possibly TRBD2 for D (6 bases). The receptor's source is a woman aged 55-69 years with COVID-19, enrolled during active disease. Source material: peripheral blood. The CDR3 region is CAIRDIAVSAYEQYF. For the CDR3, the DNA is TGTGCCATCAGGGACATAGCGGTTTCCGCCTACGAGCAGTACTTC.